Below are 32 T cell receptor beta chains sequenced from a single sample in a study of blood T cell repertoires in COVID-19. Method: immunoSEQ multiplex PCR; TCRdb's copy keeps in-frame clones and lacks some. The data hold approximately 310,000 clones, with over 75% observed a single time. The source material was PBMCs or T cells enriched from blood (not recorded which). Receptor source: a man aged 30 to 39 who had recovered from COVID-19.

The chain is built from TRBV7-9 and TRBJ2-7; 9 bases map to TRBD2. This CDR3 region has 15 residues. The trim removed 0 bases at V and 7 bases at J, leaving 7 bases unmatched. The germline gives CDR1 SEHNR, CDR2 FQNEAQ (reference sequence). The CDR3 DNA follows: TGTGCCAGCAGCTTAGCACTCGCGGGGGGGACGGAGCAGTACTTC. This codes for CASSLALAGGTEQYF.

The chain combines TRBV27 with TRBJ1-2; 11 bases are a match to TRBD1. The CDR3 is 14 amino acids. Germline values: CDR1 MNHEY, CDR2 SMNVEV (reference sequence). Losses at the gene ends were 7 bases for V and 4 bases for J; bases not matched to a gene: 5. For the CDR3, the DNA is TGTGCCAGCAAGAGGACAGGGGGCGTCTATGGCTACACCTTC. Its translation: CASKRTGGVYGYTF.

The chain combines TRBV7-8 with TRBJ1-5; 8 nucleotides line up with TRBD1. Unmatched junction bases numbered 6, after V lost 5 bases and J lost 6 bases. Looked up from germline, CDR1 is SGHVS and CDR2 is FQNEAQ. The CDR3 loop spans 14 amino acids. The CDR3 reads CASSHGQGSQPQHF. The CDR3 DNA reads TGTGCCAGCAGCCACGGACAGGGTAGTCAGCCCCAGCATTTT.

This clone has only one observation. V is TRBV18 and J is TRBJ2-5; maybe TRBD1 (5 bases). Germline CDR1 KGHSH, CDR2 LQKENI. V was trimmed by 1 base and J by 5 bases, leaving 11 bases between them. The CDR3 spans 14 residues. The CDR3 coding sequence is TGTGCCAGCTCACCACTTAGCTCAGGGGAGACCCAGTACTTC. The encoded protein is CASSPLSSGETQYF. The full variable domain, its missing parts supplied by reference TRBV18 and TRBJ2-5, is NAGVMQNPRHLVRRRGQEARLRCSPMKGHSHVYWYRQLPEEGLKFMVYLQKENIIDESGMPKERFSAEFPKEGPSILRIQQVVRGDSAAYFCASSPLSSGETQYFGPGTRLLVL.

The genes are TRBV6-5 and TRBJ1-6; D is undetermined. Trimming stripped 7 bases from V and 9 bases from J, with 19 bases between. CDR1 and CDR2 (germline): MNHEY, SVGAGI. CDR3 length equals 15 residues. CDR3 sequence reads: CASTPTLVRASPLHF. CDR3 DNA sequence: TGTGCCAGCACGCCGACCCTAGTGCGAGCTTCACCCCTCCACTTT.

This clone was seen once. This chain connects TRBV7-9 to TRBJ2-2, with D tentatively TRBD1 (6 bases). The germline CDR1 and CDR2 sequences are SEHNR and FQNEAQ (reference sequence). The CDR3 extends over 13 amino acids. Between the trimmed V and J ends, which lost 4 bases and 6 bases, there was a span of 9 bases. CDR3 residues: CASSYRVAGELFF. CDR3 sequence (DNA): TGTGCCAGCAGCTACAGGGTAGCCGGGGAGCTGTTTTTT.

This clone showed up just once. This chain connects TRBV3-1 (or the pseudogene TRBV3-2) to TRBJ2-1, with TRBD2 matching over 8 bases. The J segment lost 2 bases and the V segment lost 4 bases, leaving 4 bases of the junction unmatched. Looked up from germline, CDR1 is LGHDT and CDR2 is YNNKEL (reference sequence). CDR3 length: 15 residues. The CDR3 loop is CASSPQRGTYNEQFF. The DNA of the CDR3 is TGTGCCAGCAGCCCGCAGCGGGGGACCTACAATGAGCAGTTCTTC.

This chain links TRBV6-5 with TRBJ2-7; 11 nucleotides agree with TRBD1. The trim removed 6 bases at V and 4 bases at J, leaving 5 bases unmatched. The CDR3 length is 14 residues. CDR1 and CDR2 (germline): MNHEY, SVGAGI. The CDR3 protein is CASRSGQGAYEQYF. The CDR3 coding sequence is TGTGCCAGCAGGAGCGGACAGGGGGCTTACGAGCAGTACTTC.

The V gene is TRBV6-5, the J gene TRBJ1-2; TRBD1 is a possible D gene (6 bases). The germline gives CDR1 MNHEY, CDR2 SVGAGI. The CDR3 runs 13 residues. Trimming shortened V by 5 bases and J by 4 bases, and 11 bases separated the two germline ends. The DNA for the CDR3 is TGTGCCAGCAGTAAATCGGACAGCTATGGCTACACCTTC. Translation: CASSKSDSYGYTF.

This chain uses TRBV7-2 with TRBJ2-5, with a possible D match to TRBD2 (6 bases). This CDR3 spans 14 amino acids. With 4 bases removed from V and 5 bases from J, the gap between germline ends came to 14 bases. Germline CDR1 SGHTA, CDR2 FQGNSA. CDR3 protein: CASSSSLASETQYF. The CDR3 DNA reads TGTGCCAGCAGCTCGTCGCTAGCGTCGGAGACCCAGTACTTC.

At least ten counts were recorded for this clone. The chain combines TRBV30 with TRBJ2-6; perhaps TRBD2 as D (6 bases). CDR1 is GTSNPN, CDR2 SVGIG, per germline (reference sequence). This CDR3 has 17 residues. With 0 bases removed from V and 0 bases from J, the gap between germline ends came to 12 bases. CDR3 in DNA: TGTGCCTGGAGTGTGGAGGGCTTTATCTCTGGGGCCAACGTCCTGACTTTC. It specifies CAWSVEGFISGANVLTF.

This chain uses TRBV27 with TRBJ1-1, with 10 nucleotides matching TRBD1. CDR1 and CDR2 (germline): MNHEY, SMNVEV (reference sequence). J was trimmed by 4 bases and V by 5 bases; bases with no gene match: 13. This CDR3 region has 17 residues. The CDR3 sequence: CASSTLPWDRGSTEAFF. DNA of the CDR3: TGTGCCAGCAGTACGCTCCCCTGGGACAGGGGTTCCACTGAAGCTTTCTTT.

J is TRBJ1-3 and V is TRBV6-2 or TRBV6-3, with a possible D match to TRBD1 (6 bases). The V gene's germline CDR1 is MNHEY and CDR2 SVGEGT. Trimming removed 0 bases from V and 1 base from J, with 10 bases in between. The CDR3 is 16 residues long. The CDR3 region has the DNA TGTGCCAGCAGTTACTCCAGGGGCCCGTCTGGAAACACCATATATTTT. Translation: CASSYSRGPSGNTIYF.

The chain combines TRBV30 with TRBJ2-2; D gene unclear. Germline CDR1 and CDR2: GTSNPN and SVGIG (reference sequence). This CDR3 contains 13 residues. Between the trimmed V and J ends, which lost 0 bases and 5 bases, there was a span of 7 bases. The CDR3 protein is CAWSVRVTGELFF. The CDR3, as DNA: TGTGCCTGGAGTGTACGCGTAACCGGGGAGCTGTTTTTT.

The genes are TRBV5-1 and TRBJ2-7; 10 positions agree with TRBD2. CDR1 SGHRS and CDR2 YFSETQ come from the germline V gene. The CDR3 extends over 18 amino acids. The V and J ends lost 3 bases and 3 bases, in that order; junction bases with no gene match: 15. CDR3: CASSSGPPQAGGLYEQYF. The CDR3 nucleotides are TGCGCCAGCAGCTCGGGGCCTCCCCAAGCGGGGGGGCTCTACGAGCAGTACTTC.

The chain couples TRBV19 to TRBJ2-7; a possible D gene is TRBD1 (6 bases). The germline gives CDR1 LNHDA, CDR2 SQIVND (reference sequence). This CDR3 is 15 amino acids long. The V and J ends lost 3 bases and 4 bases respectively, with 16 bases between them. The CDR3 region has the DNA TGTGCCAGTAGTATTTCAGGGGCCGCCATGTACGAGCAGTACTTC. Translating gives CASSISGAAMYEQYF.

The chain joins TRBV25-1 to TRBJ2-4; tentatively, D is TRBD2 (7 bases). The CDR3 contains 16 residues. Germline values: CDR1 MGHDK, CDR2 SYGVNS. V was clipped by 2 bases and J by 5 bases, with 16 bases between them. The CDR3 protein is CASSEMGQGRENIQYF. In nucleotides, the CDR3 is TGTGCCAGCAGTGAAATGGGGCAGGGGAGGGAAAACATTCAGTACTTC.

This chain uses TRBV5-1 with TRBJ1-3; D is unclear. The CDR3 is 15 residues long. CDR1 is SGHRS, CDR2 YFSETQ, per germline. Trimming took off 4 bases at V and 0 bases at J, with 11 bases between the two ends. The CDR3 coding sequence is TGCGCCAGCAGCGATGATGGGAGCTCTGGAAACACCATATATTTT. This codes for CASSDDGSSGNTIYF. The complete variable domain, with remaining parts taken from reference TRBV5-1 and TRBJ1-3, reads KAGVTQTPRYLIKTRGQQVTLSCSPISGHRSVSWYQQTPGQGLQFLFEYFSETQRNKGNFPGRFSGRQFSNSRSEMNVSTLELGDSALYLCASSDDGSSGNTIYFGEGSWLTVV.

The rearrangement links TRBV2 to TRBJ1-2; no firm D call. The ends were cut back, 3 bases at V and 7 bases at J, with 9 bases in the middle. Germline V lookup: CDR1 SNHLY, CDR2 FYNNEI. The CDR3 spans 12 residues. CDR3 sequence: CASSEESGGYTF. CDR3 bases: TGTGCCAGCAGTGAGGAGTCGGGTGGCTACACCTTC.

The chain is built from TRBV29-1 and TRBJ2-5; TRBD1 matches at 7 bases. This CDR3 is built from 11 residues. Germline loops: CDR1 SQVTM, CDR2 ANQGSEA. The CDR3, as DNA: TGCTCTTCAGGGGGACAAGAGACCCAGTACTTC. The encoded protein is CSSGGQETQYF.

This clone appeared a single time. This chain links TRBV6-5 with TRBJ2-1; weak D call: TRBD1 (6 bases). The germline CDR1 and CDR2 sequences are MNHEY and SVGAGI. The CDR3 sequence is 13 residues long. With 4 bases removed from V and 6 bases from J, the gap between germline ends came to 10 bases. CDR3 sequence: CASSSLGGNEQFF. The CDR3 DNA reads as TGTGCCAGCAGTTCGCTAGGGGGCAATGAGCAGTTCTTC.

This chain uses TRBV11-2 with TRBJ1-1; D possibly corresponds to TRBD1 (5 bases). Germline loops: CDR1 SGHAT, CDR2 FQNNGV. The length of the CDR3 is 17 residues. The V end was cut by 2 bases, the J end by 1 base, with 17 bases between. The DNA for the CDR3 is TGTGCCAGCAGCTTACCGCAAGGGCAGGGCCGGAACACTGAAGCTTTCTTT. This codes for CASSLPQGQGRNTEAFF.

This rearrangement joins TRBV10-3 to TRBJ2-5; 11 bases match TRBD2. This CDR3 has 14 amino acids. CDR1 is ENHRY, CDR2 SYGVKD, per germline. With V trimmed by 5 bases and J by 7 bases, 6 bases remained unmatched. CDR3 DNA sequence: TGTGCCATCAGTCTAGCGGGGGGTACCAGGACCCAGTACTTC. Protein: CAISLAGGTRTQYF.

J is TRBJ1-2 and V is TRBV7-9; 7 bases agree with TRBD1. Germline V gene lookup returns CDR1 SEHNR and CDR2 FQNEAQ (reference sequence). This CDR3 is 15 amino acids long. The J segment lost 0 bases and the V segment lost 5 bases, leaving 6 bases of the junction unmatched. The CDR3 region is CASSMTGLTNYGYTF. The CDR3 DNA reads as TGTGCCAGCAGCATGACAGGGCTAACTAACTATGGCTACACCTTC.

The V call is TRBV19, the J call TRBJ1-1; possible D gene TRBD1, 5 bases. The CDR3 runs 14 residues. Germline V gene sequence: CDR1 LNHDA, CDR2 SQIVND (reference sequence). V gave up 3 bases and J gave up 7 bases, with 15 bases separating them. The CDR3 loop is CASSIRGWMVEAFF. The CDR3 DNA reads as TGTGCCAGTAGTATTAGGGGCTGGATGGTTGAAGCTTTCTTT.

This clone was picked up a small number of times. The gene calls are TRBV5-1 and TRBJ2-5; tentatively, D is TRBD1 (5 bases). The CDR3 is made up of 14 amino acids. The V gene lost 1 base and the J gene lost 3 bases, with 10 bases spanning the gap. Germline assignment: CDR1 SGHRS and CDR2 YFSETQ. CDR3 protein: CASSLRQPKETQYF. The DNA for the CDR3 is TGCGCCAGCAGCTTGAGACAGCCCAAAGAGACCCAGTACTTC.

The chain is built from TRBV6-5 and TRBJ1-2; D might be TRBD1 (5 bases). The germline gives CDR1 MNHEY, CDR2 SVGAGI. The CDR3 consists of 13 residues. Trimming removed 0 bases at V and 6 bases at J, with 8 bases between. Here the CDR3 reads CASSYSTGDGYTF. The CDR3 DNA reads as TGTGCCAGCAGTTACTCGACGGGGGATGGCTACACCTTC.

The rearrangement uses TRBV2 and TRBJ1-2; TRBD1 aligns across 7 bases. CDR3 length: 15 residues. CDR1 and CDR2 (germline): SNHLY, FYNNEI. J was trimmed by 8 bases and V by 5 bases; bases with no gene match: 14. Here the CDR3 DNA reads TGTGCCAGCAGTCTCCCCAGGGGGTCACCCGAGGGCTACACCTTC. Translating it yields CASSLPRGSPEGYTF.

The chain links TRBV18 to TRBJ1-5; no definite D call. This CDR3 spans 17 amino acids. Deletions cut 2 bases from V and 0 bases from J, with 14 bases between. Germline-derived CDR1 and CDR2 are KGHSH and LQKENI. The CDR3 nucleotides are TGTGCCAGCTCACCAGTCCCGTCACCTAATAGCAATCAGCCCCAGCATTTT. It yields the protein CASSPVPSPNSNQPQHF.

The chain uses TRBV4-3 and TRBJ1-5, with D possibly TRBD1 on 5 matching bases. The length of the CDR3 is 15 residues. Per the germline V gene, CDR1 is LGHNA and CDR2 is YSLEER. V was clipped by 2 bases and J by 5 bases, with 13 bases between them. The CDR3 DNA is TGCGCCAGCAGCCAATTGGCTCAGGGCGATCAGCCCCAGCATTTT. Encoded protein: CASSQLAQGDQPQHF.

V and J are TRBV18 and TRBJ1-1; TRBD1 might be the D (6 bases). CDR1 is KGHSH and CDR2 is LQKENI in the germline V gene. With 0 bases removed from V and 4 bases from J, the gap between germline ends came to 12 bases. CDR3 length: 15 residues. This CDR3 is CASSPPGQGSTEAFF. The CDR3 DNA is TGTGCCAGCTCACCACCGGGGCAGGGGTCCACTGAAGCTTTCTTT.

The chain uses TRBV11-3 and TRBJ2-1; 8 bases line up with TRBD2. This CDR3 is 15 amino acids long. The germline gives CDR1 SGHNT, CDR2 YENEEA. Trimming cost V 1 base and J 7 bases; bases outside gene matches: 6. The CDR3 DNA reads as TGTGCCAGCAGCTTAGGACTAGCGATCGAAAATGAGCAGTTCTTC. Residues: CASSLGLAIENEQFF.